This T cell receptor (beta chain) is drawn from a study of beta chain features in type 1 diabetes. Study-level findings and limits: For cells with high TCR expression, cDNA sequencing could yield over-representation.

CDR1 is KGHSH and CDR2 is LQKENI in the germline V gene. The length of the CDR3 is 13 residues. V was shortened by 5 bases and J by 1 base, with 8 bases between the two germline ends. This clone was detected only a few times. Its matching antigen is unknown. As every portion of the isolated RNA was reverse transcribed, the sequencing read expressed TCRB transcripts. Assay: immunoSEQ multiplex PCR; the TCRdb copy retains only in-frame clones and omits some. The sample has hundreds of thousands of clones; less than 20% are singletons. The sequence was collected from a man younger than 30 in good health. The genes are TRBV18 and TRBJ2-5; the D gene is possibly TRBD1 (6 bases). Sequencing was performed on naive CD4+ T cells from blood. Here the CDR3 reads CASSRDIQETQYF. The DNA of the CDR3 is TGTGCCAGCTCAAGGGACATCCAAGAGACCCAGTACTTC. The variable domain in full, with the rest retrieved from reference TRBV18 and TRBJ2-5, is NAGVMQNPRHLVRRRGQEARLRCSPMKGHSHVYWYRQLPEEGLKFMVYLQKENIIDESGMPKERFSAEFPKEGPSILRIQQVVRGDSAAYFCASSRDIQETQYFGPGTRLLVL.